The 25 T cell receptor beta chains presented below share a single source sample, sequenced in a study of shared clonotypes between healthy human individuals. Clones were read by immunoSEQ multiplex PCR, and TCRdb kept only the in-frame ones, dropping some. Counted here are roughly 700,000 clones, 80% to 95% occurring once; the ten biggest clones make up 30% to 40%. Sequencing was performed on memory CD8+ T cells from PBMCs. Described subset: CD45RO+ cells pooled with CCR7-negative TemRA cells. The receptors shown here come from a man younger than 35 in good health. Some clones in this sample may be carry-over from other donors' samples.

CDR3 sequence (DNA): TGTGCCAGCAGCCCTCGACTTGGACTAGCGGGAGGGCCTGACAAAAACATTCAGTACTTC. Protein sequence: CASSPRLGLAGGPDKNIQYF. V usage is TRBV9 and J usage is TRBJ2-4; TRBD2 matches at 15 bases. V was pared by 4 bases and J by 3 bases, with 14 bases of the junction left unmatched. Per the germline V gene, CDR1 is SGDLS and CDR2 is YYNGEE. This CDR3 region has 20 residues.

This chain links TRBV11-2 with TRBJ2-7; 9 positions match TRBD1. Germline V gene data show CDR1 as SGHAT and CDR2 as FQNNGV. The CDR3 is 14 amino acids. Unmatched junction bases numbered 6, after V lost 4 bases and J lost 5 bases. The CDR3 DNA reads as TGTGCCAGCAGCTGGGGACAGGGAAGGGACGAGCAGTACTTC. It is translated as CASSWGQGRDEQYF.

The CDR3: CASSLEGGNYGYTF. The CDR3 coding sequence is TGTGCCAGCAGCTTAGAAGGCGGAAACTATGGCTACACCTTC. This rearrangement joins TRBV11-2 to TRBJ1-2; unclear D gene. The CDR3 contains 14 residues. Germline CDR1 SGHAT, CDR2 FQNNGV. Between the trimmed V and J ends, which lost 0 bases and 2 bases, there was a span of 7 bases. Variable domain in full (rest from reference TRBV11-2 and TRBJ1-2): EAGVAQSPRYKIIEKRQSVAFWCNPISGHATLYWYQQILGQGPKLLIQFQNNGVVDDSQLPKDRFSAERLKGVDSTLKIQPAKLEDSAVYLCASSLEGGNYGYTFGSGTRLTVV.

This clone has a handful of counts. This rearrangement joins TRBV6-5 to TRBJ2-7; the D is unclear. CDR3 length: 11 residues. Germline V gene sequence: CDR1 MNHEY, CDR2 SVGAGI. The V and J ends lost 5 bases and 3 bases respectively, with 5 bases between them. In DNA, the CDR3 is TGTGCCAGCAGTGAATACTACGAGCAGTACTTC. Amino acid sequence: CASSEYYEQYF.

This chain uses TRBV10-1 with TRBJ2-2; TRBD2 is a possible D gene (6 bases). This CDR3 spans 14 amino acids. The V end lost 6 bases, the J end lost 1 base, and 9 bases lay between the germline ends. Germline V gene sequence: CDR1 WNHNN, CDR2 SYGVQD (reference sequence). The CDR3 DNA reads TGCGCCAGCAGCGGGACTTTGAACACCGGGGAGCTGTTTTTT. This sequence encodes CASSGTLNTGELFF.

The gene calls are TRBV28 and TRBJ1-3; D is perhaps TRBD1 (5 bases). With 3 bases removed from V and 2 bases from J, the gap between germline ends came to 17 bases. This CDR3 contains 17 residues. The germline gives CDR1 MDHEN, CDR2 SYDVKM. CDR3 nucleotide sequence: TGTGCCAGCAGTTTGAGGCTTCGAGGGGTTCCTGGAAACACCATATATTTT. This sequence encodes CASSLRLRGVPGNTIYF.

This chain connects TRBV12-2 to TRBJ1-3. TRBV12-2 is a recognized pseudogene. The CDR3 consists of 15 residues. This CDR3 is CASSLGGGTGNTIYF. In nucleotides, the CDR3 is TGTGCCAGCAGCCTCGGGGGAGGAACTGGAAACACCATATATTTT.

In its sample, this clone was seen once. The chain carries TRBV7-9 and TRBJ2-3; 8 nucleotides match TRBD1. With V trimmed by 4 bases and J by 6 bases, 0 bases remained unmatched. CDR1 and CDR2 (germline): SEHNR, FQNEAQ (reference sequence). The CDR3 has 12 amino acids. The CDR3 sequence is CASSWTGDTQYF. The CDR3 DNA sequence: TGTGCCAGCAGCTGGACAGGGGATACGCAGTATTTT.

The CDR3 DNA sequence: TGTGCCAGCAGTTGGGCGGGGGCCCCAGATACGCAGTATTTT. Its protein is CASSWAGAPDTQYF. The V and J genes are TRBV27 and TRBJ2-3; tentatively, D is TRBD2 (7 bases). The CDR3 has 14 residues. The V end lost 4 bases, the J end lost 4 bases, and 12 bases lay between the germline ends. CDR1 MNHEY and CDR2 SMNVEV come from the germline V gene (reference sequence).

Note on this clone: This specimen includes other DNA sequences encoding the same CDR3. This chain links TRBV7-2 with TRBJ2-7; TRBD1 aligns across 7 bases. With V trimmed by 4 bases and J by 4 bases, 1 base remained unmatched. The CDR3 has 12 amino acids. Germline-derived CDR1 and CDR2 are SGHTA and FQGNSA. The DNA of the CDR3 is TGTGCCAGCAGCTCGACAGGGTACGAGCAGTACTTC. This encodes CASSSTGYEQYF.

The chain joins TRBV6-1 to TRBJ1-5; TRBD1 aligns across 8 bases. The germline V gene encodes CDR1 MNHNS and CDR2 SASEGT. V lost 7 bases and J lost 4; bases outside the gene matches: 9. The CDR3 is 15 residues long. The CDR3 DNA reads TGTGCCAGCACCTCCGACAGGGGCCGTAATCAGCCCCAGCATTTT. It translates to CASTSDRGRNQPQHF.

The chain combines TRBV5-1 with TRBJ2-3; D is possibly TRBD1 (7 bases). The germline V gene has CDR1 SGHRS and CDR2 YFSETQ. The V and J ends lost 4 bases and 3 bases respectively, with 15 bases between them. The CDR3 totals 15 residues. The CDR3 spells CASSVAGQLTDTQYF. The CDR3 DNA follows: TGCGCCAGCAGCGTGGCGGGACAGCTGACAGATACGCAGTATTTT. Full variable domain (missing parts from reference TRBV5-1 and TRBJ2-3): KAGVTQTPRYLIKTRGQQVTLSCSPISGHRSVSWYQQTPGQGLQFLFEYFSETQRNKGNFPGRFSGRQFSNSRSEMNVSTLELGDSALYLCASSVAGQLTDTQYFGPGTRLTVL.

The gene calls are TRBV18 and TRBJ2-7; D tentatively reads TRBD1 or TRBD2 (5 bases each). CDR1 is KGHSH, CDR2 LQKENI, per germline. The V end was cut by 6 bases, the J end by 6 bases, with 9 bases between. CDR3 size: 11 residues. Here the CDR3 reads CASSLGVEQYF. The CDR3 nucleotides read TGTGCCAGCTCCCTGGGGGTCGAGCAGTACTTC.

The chain recombines TRBV6-6 with TRBJ1-4; the D is unclear. Germline values: CDR1 MNHNY, CDR2 SVGAGI (reference sequence). This CDR3 is 14 amino acids long. V was trimmed by 2 bases and J by 0 bases, leaving 4 bases between them. Here the CDR3 DNA reads TGTGCCAGCAGTTACAGTACAACTAATGAAAAACTGTTTTTT. Encoded protein: CASSYSTTNEKLFF.

This clone came up once. The J gene is TRBJ1-2, the V gene TRBV7-2, with D possibly being TRBD1 (5 bases). From germline, CDR1 is SGHTA and CDR2 FQGNSA. This CDR3 comprises 16 residues. Trimming shortened V by 2 bases and J by 7 bases, and 20 bases separated the two germline ends. The CDR3 region is CASSLRVGDSPGGYTF. The CDR3 DNA is TGTGCCAGCAGCTTAAGAGTGGGGGACTCGCCCGGTGGCTACACCTTC.

Regarding this clone: At one end, the junction sequence differs from germline, possibly due to a read error. The chain carries TRBV2 and TRBJ2-5, with D maybe TRBD1 (7 bases). The better agreement between TRBJ2-7 and the DNA end casts doubt on the J call. CDR3 length: 15 amino acids. Germline CDR1 is SNHLY and CDR2 is FYNNEI. The CDR3 sequence is CASRDREEVSDEQYF. Here the CDR3 DNA reads TGTGCCAGCCGTGACAGGGAGGAGGTTTCGGACGAGCAGTACTTC.

The chain's CDR3 is CASSLEGDSGNTIYF. CDR3 nucleotides: TGCGCCAGCAGCTTGGAAGGGGACTCTGGAAACACCATATATTTT. This chain connects TRBV5-1 to TRBJ1-3; possibly TRBD1 for D (5 bases). V was clipped by 0 bases and J by 0 bases, with 7 bases between them. The length of the CDR3 is 15 residues. Germline values: CDR1 SGHRS, CDR2 YFSETQ.

The CDR3 spells CASSVMGAGDEQYF. The CDR3, as DNA: TGTGCCAGCAGCGTAATGGGGGCAGGCGACGAGCAGTACTTC. The rearrangement uses TRBV9 and TRBJ2-7, with D possibly TRBD1 on 6 matching bases. The CDR3 length is 14 residues. V was trimmed by 1 base and J by 5 bases, leaving 13 bases between them. From germline, CDR1 is SGDLS and CDR2 YYNGEE. Full variable domain (missing parts from reference TRBV9 and TRBJ2-7): DSGVTQTPKHLITATGQRVTLRCSPRSGDLSVYWYQQSLDQGLQFLIQYYNGEERAKGNILERFSAQQFPDLHSELNLSSLELGDSALYFCASSVMGAGDEQYFGPGTRLTVT.

This chain uses TRBV27 with TRBJ1-1; D is uncertain. This CDR3 region has 14 residues. Trimming pared 4 bases from V and 2 bases from J, leaving 11 bases between. Germline V gene data show CDR1 as MNHEY and CDR2 as SMNVEV (reference sequence). The CDR3 DNA reads as TGTGCCAGCAGTTCCCCTAGAAGTAACACTGAAGCTTTCTTT. It encodes CASSSPRSNTEAFF.

The chain recombines TRBV7-9 with TRBJ2-7, with 12 bases matching TRBD1. The CDR3 is 15 amino acids. With 4 bases clipped from V and 4 bases from J, the junction kept 5 bases outside the gene matches. Germline V lookup: CDR1 SEHNR, CDR2 FQNEAQ (reference sequence). The CDR3 spells CASSWGDRGQYEQYF. The CDR3 bases are TGTGCCAGCAGCTGGGGGGACAGGGGGCAGTACGAGCAGTACTTC. Drawing the rest from reference TRBV7-9 and TRBJ2-7, the complete variable domain is DTGVSQNPRHKITKRGQNVTFRCDPISEHNRLYWYRQTLGQGPEFLTYFQNEAQLEKSRLLSDRFSAERPKGSFSTLEIQRTEQGDSAMYLCASSWGDRGQYEQYFGPGTRLTVT.

The chain employs TRBV19 and TRBJ1-3, with TRBD1 matching 8 bases. After removal of 9 bases from V and 4 bases from J, the junction contained 8 bases not matched to a gene. The CDR3 totals 14 residues. Per germline, CDR1 LNHDA and CDR2 SQIVND (reference sequence). In DNA form, the CDR3 reads TGTGCCAGCACCCGACAGGGGACAGGAAACACCATATATTTT. Its translation: CASTRQGTGNTIYF.

The chain joins TRBV6-5 to TRBJ1-2; 9 positions agree with TRBD1. Per germline, CDR1 MNHEY and CDR2 SVGAGI. V trimming: 5 bases; J trimming: 4 bases; junction bases outside the gene matches: 8. This CDR3 spans 15 amino acids. The CDR3 DNA reads TGTGCCAGCAGTCCCCGGACAGGGGTGAGCTATGGCTACACCTTC. Protein sequence: CASSPRTGVSYGYTF.

The V call is TRBV15, the J call TRBJ1-4, with a tentative D call TRBD1 (6 bases). The germline CDR1 and CDR2 sequences are LNHNV and YYDKDF (reference sequence). The length of the CDR3 is 13 residues. V lost 8 bases to trimming and J lost 8 bases, with 15 bases between them. In DNA, the CDR3 is TGTGCCACCCATGACAGGAAGGAGGAAAAACTGTTTTTT. Its translation is CATHDRKEEKLFF.

V gene TRBV4-1 combines with J gene TRBJ2-7; D perhaps matches TRBD1 (5 bases). Trimming took off 4 bases at V and 4 bases at J, with 11 bases between the two ends. Germline V CDR1 and CDR2: MGHRA, YSYEKL. The CDR3 consists of 13 residues. CDR3 in amino acids: CASSPSGKYEQYF. CDR3 nucleotide sequence: TGCGCCAGCAGCCCCTCAGGGAAATACGAGCAGTACTTC.

In this sample, this clone turned up once. This chain connects TRBV10-2 to TRBJ1-5; tentatively, D is TRBD1 (5 bases). Looked up from germline, CDR1 is WSHSY and CDR2 is SAAADI. The CDR3 spans 17 residues. V lost 6 bases to trimming and J lost 6 bases, with 24 bases between them. The DNA for the CDR3 is TGCGCCAGCAGGGGATCTCAGGGTCCCGCTAAAAGTCAGCCCCAGCATTTT. It translates to CASRGSQGPAKSQPQHF.